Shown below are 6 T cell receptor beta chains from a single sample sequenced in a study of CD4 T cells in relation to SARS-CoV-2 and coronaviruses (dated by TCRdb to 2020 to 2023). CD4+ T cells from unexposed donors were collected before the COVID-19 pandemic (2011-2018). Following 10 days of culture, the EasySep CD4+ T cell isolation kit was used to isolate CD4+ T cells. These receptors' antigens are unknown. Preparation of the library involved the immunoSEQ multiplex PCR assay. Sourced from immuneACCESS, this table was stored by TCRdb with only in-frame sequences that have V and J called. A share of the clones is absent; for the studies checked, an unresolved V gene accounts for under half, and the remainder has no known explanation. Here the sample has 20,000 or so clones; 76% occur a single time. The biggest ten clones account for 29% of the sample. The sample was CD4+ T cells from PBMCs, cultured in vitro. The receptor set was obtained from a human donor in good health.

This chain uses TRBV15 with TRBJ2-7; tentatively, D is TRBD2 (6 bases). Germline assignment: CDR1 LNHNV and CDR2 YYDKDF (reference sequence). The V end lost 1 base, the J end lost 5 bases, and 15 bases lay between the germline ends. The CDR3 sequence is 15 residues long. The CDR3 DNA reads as TGTGCCACCAGCAGAGTACGGGAGTCAGTCCACGAGCAGTACTTC. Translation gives CATSRVRESVHEQYF.

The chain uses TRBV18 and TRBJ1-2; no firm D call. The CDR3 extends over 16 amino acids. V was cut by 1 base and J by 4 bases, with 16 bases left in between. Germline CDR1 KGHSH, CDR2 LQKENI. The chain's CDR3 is CASSPLQDTLIYGYTF. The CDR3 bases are TGTGCCAGCTCACCACTTCAAGACACTTTAATCTATGGCTACACCTTC.

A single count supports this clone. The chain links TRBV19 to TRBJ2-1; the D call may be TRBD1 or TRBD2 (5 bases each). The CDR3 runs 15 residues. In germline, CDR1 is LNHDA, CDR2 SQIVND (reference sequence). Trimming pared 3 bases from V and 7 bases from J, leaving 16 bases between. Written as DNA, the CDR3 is TGTGCCAGTAGTATCCGGGACCTCCCCGGGAATGAGCAGTTCTTC. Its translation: CASSIRDLPGNEQFF.

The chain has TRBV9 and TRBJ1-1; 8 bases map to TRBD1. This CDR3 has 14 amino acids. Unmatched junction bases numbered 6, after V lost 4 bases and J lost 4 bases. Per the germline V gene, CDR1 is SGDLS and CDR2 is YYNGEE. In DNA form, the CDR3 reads TGTGCCAGCAGCCTAGGACAGGGTAGCACTGAAGCTTTCTTT. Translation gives CASSLGQGSTEAFF.

The CDR3 region has the DNA TGTGCCACCAGAACGGGACCGACACTCTCTGGAAACACCATATATTTT. This gives the protein CATRTGPTLSGNTIYF. The chain is built from TRBV19 and TRBJ1-3; possibly TRBD1 for D (5 bases). This CDR3 contains 16 residues. Germline CDR1 and CDR2: LNHDA and SQIVND (reference sequence). V gave up 10 bases and J gave up 0 bases, with 19 bases separating them.

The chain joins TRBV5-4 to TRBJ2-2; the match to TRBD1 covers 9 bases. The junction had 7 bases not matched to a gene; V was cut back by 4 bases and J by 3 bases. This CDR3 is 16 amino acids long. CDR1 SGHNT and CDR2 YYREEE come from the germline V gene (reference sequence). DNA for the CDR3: TGTGCCAGCAGCCACACGGGACAGGGAGACACCGGGGAGCTGTTTTTT. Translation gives CASSHTGQGDTGELFF.